The 30 T cell receptor beta chains given below trace back to one sample, sequenced in a study of T cell clonality in common variable immunodeficiency. The method was immunoSEQ multiplex PCR; TCRdb's version includes in-frame clones alone and lacks a portion of them. Captured here are 28,000 or so clones, none seen once; the top ten comprise under 4%. Their specific antigens are unknown. Study-level points and caveats: Fewer deletions and N-nucleotide insertions were reportedly seen in common variable immunodeficiency TCR beta sequences.

The specimen sequenced was peripheral blood mononuclear cells. The receptors shown here come from a human donor with common variable immunodeficiency.

This clone was observed a handful of times. The read finishes 3 residues shy of the CDR3 end, and the germline J gene is used to complete it. V gene TRBV6-1 combines with J gene TRBJ1-5; 11 bases align to TRBD1. The CDR3 is 16 residues long. CDR1 MNHNS and CDR2 SASEGT come from the germline V gene. The V gene end was trimmed by 2 bases and the J gene end by 6 bases; junction bases not matched to a gene: 6. The CDR3: CASSESPGTGGQPQHF. The sequenced part of the CDR3 DNA is TGTGCCAGCAGTGAATCTCCTGGGACAGGGGGTCAGCCC.

This clone has at least ten counts. The sequenced fragment ends 3 residues before the CDR3 boundary, so the rest is inferred from the germline J gene. This sequence joins TRBV29-1 and TRBJ1-5; the match to TRBD1 covers 9 bases. Germline trimming cut 5 bases from V and 6 bases from J; bases unmatched to any gene: 8. CDR3 length equals 14 residues. Germline V gene lookup returns CDR1 SQVTM and CDR2 ANQGSEA. The CDR3 loop is CSVRTGERGQPQHF. The covered CDR3 bases are TGCAGCGTTCGGACAGGGGAAAGAGGTCAGCCC.

Worth noting for this clone: The DNA ends 3 residues before the CDR3 does, and the rest of the CDR3 is filled in from the germline J gene. The chain has TRBV5-1 and TRBJ2-1; 7 bases line up with TRBD1. J gave up 2 bases and V 0 bases, and 2 bases lay outside the gene matches. Germline V gene lookup returns CDR1 SGHRS and CDR2 YFSETQ. The length of the CDR3 is 15 residues. The CDR3 sequence is CASSLEGQAYNEQFF. CDR3 DNA, as far as it was read: TGCGCCAGCAGCTTGGAAGGACAGGCCTACAATGAG.

This clone was detected ten times or more. The CDR3 end lies 3 residues beyond the end of the read and is filled in from the germline J gene. The gene calls are TRBV5-1 and TRBJ2-1, with TRBD2 matching over 7 bases. The CDR3 length is 15 residues. Trimming cost V 2 bases and J 2 bases; bases outside gene matches: 4. Germline CDR1 reads SGHRS; CDR2 reads YFSETQ. The CDR3 bases that were read are TGCGCCAGCAGCTTACTGAGCGGGGCCTACAATGAG. Protein product: CASSLLSGAYNE. The full CDR3 protein reads CASSLLSGAYNEQFF.

Many counts were recorded for this clone. Read coverage stops 3 residues before the CDR3 terminus; the germline J gene supplies the remainder. V and J are TRBV2 and TRBJ2-3; D unclear. The CDR3 spans 14 residues. With 6 bases removed from V and 2 bases from J, the gap between germline ends came to 12 bases. Germline CDR1 is SNHLY and CDR2 is FYNNEI. CDR3 DNA (partial): TGTGCCAGCAGAGAGACCCAGGCCACAGATACG. This sequence encodes CASRETQATDT. The whole CDR3 sequence reads CASRETQATDTQYF.

This clone was found a few times. Sequencing ends 3 residues short of the CDR3 end; the germline J gene provides the rest. This sequence joins TRBV6-4 and TRBJ1-3; 7 positions agree with TRBD1. Trimming took 10 bases from V and 4 from J; bases not matched to a gene: 13. From germline, CDR1 is MRHNA and CDR2 SNTAGT. The CDR3 has 15 amino acids. CDR3 DNA (partial): TGTGCCACCCCTCCCGGGACAGAGAAGGGAAACACC. Translated: CATPPGTEKGNT. The whole CDR3 sequence reads CATPPGTEKGNTIYF.

For this clone: Read sequence stops 3 residues before the CDR3 end, and the germline J gene provides the missing end. The V and J genes are TRBV5-1 and TRBJ2-5; 7 nucleotides align to TRBD2. The ends lost 4 bases at V and 4 bases at J; junction bases unmatched: 7. The CDR3 is 14 residues long. Germline CDR1 is SGHRS and CDR2 is YFSETQ. The sequenced part of the CDR3 DNA is TGCGCCAGCAGCCCGGGGGGTACAGGAGAGACC. Amino acid sequence: CASSPGGTGET. The whole CDR3 protein is CASSPGGTGETQYF. The full variable domain, its missing parts supplied by reference TRBV5-1 and TRBJ2-5, is KAGVTQTPRYLIKTRGQQVTLSCSPISGHRSVSWYQQTPGQGLQFLFEYFSETQRNKGNFPGRFSGRQFSNSRSEMNVSTLELGDSALYLCASSPGGTGETQYFGPGTRLLVL.

This clone was seen only a few times. CDR3 protein: CASSLVTEPYTGELFF. The covered CDR3 bases are TGTGCCAGCAGCTTAGTAACAGAACCTTACACCGGGGAG. The rearrangement links TRBV7-6 to TRBJ2-2, with unresolved D. The read ends 3 residues shy of where the CDR3 ends; the end is completed using the germline J gene. V shed 1 base and J shed 3 bases, with 12 bases lying between them. Germline V gene data show CDR1 as SGHVS and CDR2 as FNYEAQ. This CDR3 is 16 amino acids long.

Regarding this clone: The CDR3 end falls 3 residues outside the read, so it is completed with the germline J gene. The chain has TRBV7-6 and TRBJ1-2; 7 bases match TRBD1. Germline CDR1 SGHVS, CDR2 FNYEAQ. This CDR3 spans 14 amino acids. Incomplete CDR3 DNA: TGTGCCAGCAGCCCTAGCTGGACAGGCGGGGGC. Protein sequence: CASSPSWTGGG. The complete CDR3 reads CASSPSWTGGGYTF.

This clone appeared many times. The read terminates 3 residues ahead of where the CDR3 ends, so the germline J gene completes it. This chain joins TRBV5-5 and TRBJ1-1, with 8 bases lining up with TRBD1. The trim removed 3 bases at V and 0 bases at J, leaving 4 bases unmatched. CDR1 and CDR2 from the germline V gene are SGHKS and YYEKEE (reference sequence). CDR3 length: 15 amino acids. Here the CDR3 reads CASSWRTGMNTEAFF. The part of the CDR3 DNA that was read is TGTGCCAGCAGCTGGAGGACAGGGATGAACACTGAA.

This clone was detected a few times. The read terminates 3 residues before the CDR3 end, so the remaining end is supplied by the germline J gene. The gene calls are TRBV7-2 and TRBJ2-1, with TRBD1 matching over 7 bases. After removal of 6 bases from V and 1 base from J, the junction contained 6 bases not matched to a gene. The CDR3 is 15 residues long. Per the germline V gene, CDR1 is SGHTA and CDR2 is FQGNSA. Incomplete CDR3 DNA: TGTGCCAGCAGTTTCGGGACAGCTTCCTACAATGAG. Translated: CASSFGTASYNE. The entire CDR3 protein reads CASSFGTASYNEQFF.

A remark on this clone: The DNA ends 3 residues before the CDR3 does, and the rest of the CDR3 is filled in from the germline J gene. This chain uses TRBV30 with TRBJ1-4; no firm D call. This CDR3 is 11 amino acids long. Trimming left V 5 bases short and J 7 bases short, with 8 bases between. CDR1 GTSNPN and CDR2 SVGIG come from the germline V gene (reference sequence). The CDR3: CAWGGGEKLFF. The covered CDR3 bases are TGTGCCTGGGGCGGCGGTGAAAAA. Based on the CDR3 plus reference TRBV30 and TRBJ1-4, the full variable domain is SQTIHQWPATLVQPVGSPLSLECTVEGTSNPNLYWYRQAAGRGLQLLFYSVGIGQISSEVPQNLSASRPQDRQFILSSKKLLLSDSGFYLCAWGGGEKLFFGSGTQLSVL.

This clone was detected only a few times. The read falls 3 residues short of the CDR3 end, and the missing part is taken from the germline J gene. The chain uses TRBV5-1 and TRBJ2-7; perhaps TRBD1 as D (5 bases). Trimming removed 0 bases at V and 3 bases at J, with 13 bases between. Germline V CDR1 and CDR2: SGHRS, YFSETQ. CDR3 length: 15 residues. Partial CDR3 DNA: TGCGCCAGCAGCTTGGGACAGACCGCAATCTACGAG. Residues: CASSLGQTAIYE. The whole CDR3 sequence reads CASSLGQTAIYEQYF.

This clone was seen only a few times. Read data end 3 residues before the CDR3 end; the end is taken from the germline J gene. The chain uses TRBV6-1 and TRBJ2-1; D is ambiguous. The CDR3 runs 16 residues. The V gene's germline CDR1 is MNHNS and CDR2 SASEGT. V was trimmed by 1 base and J by 6 bases, leaving 16 bases between them. The CDR3 spells CASSEERAFIPNEQFF. The DNA read from the CDR3 is TGTGCCAGCAGTGAAGAAAGGGCATTTATACCCAATGAG.

This clone was observed a few times. Read coverage stops 3 residues before the CDR3 terminus; the germline J gene supplies the remainder. The gene calls are TRBV2 and TRBJ2-7; TRBD2 agrees at 8 bases. Per germline, CDR1 SNHLY and CDR2 FYNNEI. With 8 bases clipped from V and 2 bases from J, the junction kept 8 bases outside the gene matches. The CDR3 runs to 14 residues. Here the CDR3 reads CASPSGGPTYEQYF. CDR3 DNA (partial): TGTGCCAGCCCCTCGGGGGGGCCCACCTACGAG.

Details on this clone: The read halts 3 residues ahead of the CDR3 end, with the missing end drawn from the germline J gene. The rearrangement uses TRBV2 and TRBJ1-3, with D maybe TRBD1 (5 bases). The CDR3 sequence is 14 residues long. The germline V gene has CDR1 SNHLY and CDR2 FYNNEI. Between the trimmed V and J ends, which lost 5 bases and 4 bases, there was a span of 12 bases. CDR3 DNA (partial): TGTGCCAGCAGTTTGGGGGGGACCGGAAACACC. It yields the protein CASSLGGTGNT. The full CDR3 reads CASSLGGTGNTIYF.

This clone was observed a handful of times. The CDR3 goes on 3 residues after the read ends, and that part is filled in from the germline J gene. This chain links TRBV6-2 or TRBV6-3 with TRBJ1-1, with D possibly being TRBD1 (5 bases). The CDR3 consists of 16 residues. Trimming removed 6 bases at V and 3 bases at J, with 20 bases between. CDR1 is MNHEY and CDR2 is SVGEGT in the germline V gene. Incomplete CDR3 DNA: TGTGCCAGCAGCCTAATCCCCGGGGGGTTGGACACTGAA. Protein sequence: CASSLIPGGLDTE. The full CDR3 reads CASSLIPGGLDTEAFF.

On this clone itself: Read data end 3 residues before the CDR3 end; the end is taken from the germline J gene. This chain joins TRBV20-1 and TRBJ2-7; the match to TRBD1 covers 10 bases. CDR3 length: 15 residues. V lost 1 base to trimming and J lost 3 bases; unmatched junction nucleotides: 6. Germline loops: CDR1 DFQATT, CDR2 SNEGSKA (reference sequence). The sequenced CDR3 bases are TGCAGTGCTAGAGGTCTGGACAGGGGGTTCTACGAG. This encodes CSARGLDRGFYE. The whole CDR3 sequence reads CSARGLDRGFYEQYF.

The covered CDR3 bases are TGTGCCAGCTCACCACCGGGGGGGCCCGGGAATGAG. Translation: CASSPPGGPGNE. The entire CDR3 reads CASSPPGGPGNEQFF. The chain combines TRBV18 with TRBJ2-1; D is perhaps TRBD2 (7 bases). The read stops 3 residues short of the end of the CDR3; the missing end is completed from the germline J gene. Between the trimmed V and J ends, which lost 0 bases and 7 bases, there was a span of 13 bases. This CDR3 spans 15 amino acids. Germline V gene sequence: CDR1 KGHSH, CDR2 LQKENI.

This clone came up many times. With the read ending 3 residues before the CDR3 end, the germline J gene is used to fill in that end. The gene calls are TRBV6-1 and TRBJ2-1; D is unresolved. Trimming pared 2 bases from V and 1 base from J, leaving 9 bases between. Germline loops: CDR1 MNHNS, CDR2 SASEGT. The CDR3 is made up of 15 amino acids. This chain's CDR3 is CASSEMARSYNEQFF. Partial CDR3 DNA: TGTGCCAGCAGTGAAATGGCACGTTCCTACAATGAG.

Points on this clone: The read is 3 residues too short to cover the CDR3 end, so that end is filled in from the germline J gene. V and J are TRBV7-2 and TRBJ1-5; maybe TRBD1 (6 bases). Trimming left V 1 base short and J 7 bases short, with 11 bases between. Per germline, CDR1 SGHTA and CDR2 FQGNSA. The CDR3 runs 14 residues. CDR3 DNA, as far as it was read: TGTGCCAGCAGCTTAGTCGGGACACCCCAGCCC. Translated, it gives CASSLVGTPQP. The entire CDR3 protein is CASSLVGTPQPQHF.

Concerning this clone: The read halts 3 residues ahead of the CDR3 end, with the missing end drawn from the germline J gene. The J gene is TRBJ2-4, the V gene TRBV30; 7 bases map to TRBD2. V shed 3 bases, J shed 2 bases, and the junction held 7 bases outside the gene matches. The CDR3 loop spans 15 amino acids. CDR1 is GTSNPN and CDR2 is SVGIG in the germline V gene (reference sequence). CDR3: CAWSGGGMTKNIQYF. The part of the CDR3 DNA that was read is TGTGCCTGGAGCGGCGGGGGAATGACCAAAAACATT.

In this sample, this clone turned up a few times. The read terminates 3 residues before the CDR3 end, so the remaining end is supplied by the germline J gene. This chain uses TRBV19 with TRBJ2-3, with 9 bases aligning to TRBD2. The CDR3 has 15 residues. Germline CDR1 reads LNHDA; CDR2 reads SQIVND (reference sequence). Trimming removed 3 bases from V and 5 bases from J; junction bases left unmatched: 6. The CDR3 protein is CASSIAGGPGDTQYF. The covered CDR3 bases are TGTGCCAGTAGTATCGCGGGGGGGCCCGGAGATACG.

On this clone itself: The CDR3 extends 3 residues past the end of the read, so its final part is completed from the germline J gene. The gene calls are TRBV7-2 and TRBJ2-1, with D tentatively TRBD2 (5 bases). CDR3 size: 15 residues. In germline, CDR1 is SGHTA, CDR2 FQGNSA. Between the trimmed V and J ends, which lost 1 base and 5 bases, there was a span of 12 bases. The chain's CDR3 is CASSLVRGTHNEQFF. CDR3 bases read: TGTGCCAGCAGCTTAGTTCGGGGTACCCACAATGAG.

At least ten counts were recorded for this clone. The read is 3 residues too short to cover the CDR3 end, so that end is filled in from the germline J gene. The chain joins TRBV6-2 or TRBV6-3 to TRBJ2-5, with D tentatively TRBD1 (5 bases). The V end was cut by 5 bases, the J end by 2 bases, with 9 bases between. The CDR3 has 13 residues. Germline assignment: CDR1 MNHEY and CDR2 SVGEGT. The sequenced part of the CDR3 DNA is TGTGCCAGCAGTAGCAGGGAACAAGAGACC. Translated: CASSSREQET. The CDR3 reads in full as CASSSREQETQYF.

There are a few counts of this clone. Read data end 3 residues before the CDR3 end; the end is taken from the germline J gene. The chain recombines TRBV19 with TRBJ1-5, with TRBD1 matching over 9 bases. The J segment lost 6 bases and the V segment lost 7 bases, leaving 7 bases of the junction unmatched. Per germline, CDR1 LNHDA and CDR2 SQIVND (reference sequence). This CDR3 has 14 residues. The CDR3 bases that were read are TGTGCCAGTACCGCCGGGACAGGGTTTCAGCCC. It translates to CASTAGTGFQP. The complete CDR3 protein is CASTAGTGFQPQHF.

As to this clone: Read coverage stops 3 residues before the CDR3 terminus; the germline J gene supplies the remainder. The V and J genes are TRBV20-1 and TRBJ2-7; tentative D call: TRBD2 (6 bases). CDR1 and CDR2 (germline): DFQATT, SNEGSKA (reference sequence). Deletions cut 4 bases from V and 6 bases from J, with 10 bases between. CDR3 length equals 11 residues. The CDR3 here is CSATDYLEQYF. Incomplete CDR3 DNA: TGCAGTGCTACGGACTATCTCGAG.

This clone was observed many times. The read terminates 3 residues ahead of where the CDR3 ends, so the germline J gene completes it. This chain joins TRBV2 and TRBJ2-1; 12 bases are a match to TRBD2. The length of the CDR3 is 15 residues. From germline, CDR1 is SNHLY and CDR2 FYNNEI. The junction had 5 bases not matched to a gene; V was cut back by 5 bases and J by 6 bases. Partial CDR3 DNA: TGTGCCAGCAGTCAGACTAGCGGGGGCTCCAATGAG. Its protein product is CASSQTSGGSNE. The entire CDR3 protein reads CASSQTSGGSNEQFF.

This clone was seen repeatedly, ten times or more. This chain's CDR3 is CASSLGPSGYNEQFF. The CDR3 bases that were read are TGTGCCAGCAGCTTAGGTCCTAGCGGCTACAATGAG. The chain has TRBV7-2 and TRBJ2-1; TRBD2 matches 7 bases. The read terminates 3 residues before the CDR3 end, so the remaining end is supplied by the germline J gene. The J segment lost 3 bases and the V segment lost 1 base, leaving 3 bases of the junction unmatched. From germline, CDR1 is SGHTA and CDR2 FQGNSA. The CDR3 extends over 15 amino acids.

This clone appeared many times. The CDR3 end falls 3 residues outside the read, so it is completed with the germline J gene. The V and J genes are TRBV5-1 and TRBJ2-3; TRBD2 aligns across 11 bases. CDR1 is SGHRS and CDR2 is YFSETQ in the germline V gene. This CDR3 has 16 residues. With 3 bases clipped from V and 2 bases from J, the junction kept 5 bases outside the gene matches. Partial CDR3 DNA: TGCGCCAGCAGCTCCCTAGCGGGGGGACCCACAGATACG. It is translated as CASSSLAGGPTDT. The whole CDR3 region reads CASSSLAGGPTDTQYF.